This TCR beta chain was recorded in a study of cytomegalovirus exposure and HLA in healthy donors. CDR3 length equals 14 residues. CDR1 and CDR2 (germline): LNHNV, YYDKDF (reference sequence). The V gene lost 1 base and the J gene lost 1 base, with 7 bases spanning the gap. With 60 Vbeta and 13 Jbeta primers, the PCR was carried out. The table came from immunoSEQ multiplex PCR; TCRdb's copy has only in-frame clones and leaves some out. The data hold about 190,000 clones, with roughly 80% observed a single time. Broader study findings: Earlier findings revealed that most TCR beta V segments proved productive either about 87% or about 30% of the time.

This clone was recorded once. Antigen specificity is unknown. The chain couples TRBV15 to TRBJ2-5, with D maybe TRBD2 (5 bases). This receptor was taken from a male donor in good health and CMV-seronegative. The sample was PBMCs. This chain's CDR3 is CATSRAGVQETQYF. As DNA, the CDR3 is TGTGCCACCAGCAGAGCCGGGGTCCAAGAGACCCAGTACTTC.